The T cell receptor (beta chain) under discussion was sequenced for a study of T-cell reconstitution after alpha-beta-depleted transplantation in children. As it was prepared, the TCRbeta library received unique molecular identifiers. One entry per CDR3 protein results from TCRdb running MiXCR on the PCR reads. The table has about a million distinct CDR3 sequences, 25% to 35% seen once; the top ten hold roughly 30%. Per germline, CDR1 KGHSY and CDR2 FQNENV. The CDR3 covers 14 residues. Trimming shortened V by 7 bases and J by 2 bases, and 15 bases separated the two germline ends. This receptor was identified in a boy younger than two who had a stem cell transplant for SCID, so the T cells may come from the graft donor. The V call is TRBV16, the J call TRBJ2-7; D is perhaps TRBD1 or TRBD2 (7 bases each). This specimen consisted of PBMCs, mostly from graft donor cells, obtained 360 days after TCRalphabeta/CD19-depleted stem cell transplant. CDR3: CASTRGDRTYEQYF. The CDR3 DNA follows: TGTGCCAGCACCCGGGGGGACAGAACCTACGAGCAGTACTTC.